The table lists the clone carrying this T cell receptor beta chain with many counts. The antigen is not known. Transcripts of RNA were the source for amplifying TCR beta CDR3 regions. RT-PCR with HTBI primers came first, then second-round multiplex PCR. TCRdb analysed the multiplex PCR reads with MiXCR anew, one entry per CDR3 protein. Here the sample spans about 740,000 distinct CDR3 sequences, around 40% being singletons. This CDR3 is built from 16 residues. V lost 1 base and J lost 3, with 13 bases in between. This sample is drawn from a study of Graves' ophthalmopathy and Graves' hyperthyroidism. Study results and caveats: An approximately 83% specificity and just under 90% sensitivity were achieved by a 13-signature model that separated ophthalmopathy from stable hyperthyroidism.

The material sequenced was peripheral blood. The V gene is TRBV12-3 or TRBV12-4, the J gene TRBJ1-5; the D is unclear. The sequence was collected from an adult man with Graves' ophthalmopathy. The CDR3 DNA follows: TGTGCCAGCAGTTTAGGGCGGCAACAGTTCAATCAGCCCCAGCATTTT. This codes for CASSLGRQQFNQPQHF.